This T cell receptor (beta chain) comes out of a study of OX40 agonist ivuxolimab in advanced cancers. Study-level results: Averaging showed that CD8+ T cells had more expanded clones than CD4+ did.

Data came from immunoSEQ multiplex PCR; TCRdb stores just in-frame clones and leaves some out. This sample carries 95,000 or so clones, about 85% of them seen once, and the ten largest clones take 3.5% to 4%. On this clone: The antigen remains undetermined.

The clonotype was recovered from an adult with an advanced solid tumor such as melanoma, head and neck, liver or kidney cancer. The material sequenced was CD4+ or CD8+ T cells sorted from blood, taken in a trial of the OX40 agonist ivuxolimab.

CDR3 protein: CASSPLPDREQYF. The CDR3, as DNA: TGTGCCAGCAGCCCCCTACCCGACAGGGAGCAGTACTTC. V is TRBV7-8 and J is TRBJ2-7; a weak D match, TRBD1 (6 bases). The germline gives CDR1 SGHVS, CDR2 FQNEAQ. The CDR3 covers 13 residues. Trimming removed 5 bases from V and 7 bases from J, with 15 bases in between.